Listed below are T cell receptor beta chains from one sample, sequenced in a study of CD8 T cells in Susac syndrome. One entry per CDR3 protein, called by TCRdb with MiXCR from the immunoSEQ multiplex PCR reads. The sample has approximately 100,000 distinct CDR3 sequences; about nine tenths are singletons. Material: CD8+ T cells from PBMCs. These receptors were collected from a human donor in good health. Both conserved end residues are trimmed from each CDR3. Fields, in order: J gene, V gene, CDR3 protein.

J gene: TRBJ1-2; V gene: TRBV19; CDR3 protein: ASSIDRGLRYGYT
J gene: TRBJ2-6; V gene: TRBV20-1; CDR3 protein: SAGEGSGANVLT
J gene: TRBJ2-3; V gene: TRBV12-5; CDR3 protein: ASGPPRRSTDTQY
J gene: TRBJ1-1; V gene: TRBV2; CDR3 protein: ASSSGQNSNTEAF
J gene: TRBJ2-2; V gene: TRBV5-1; CDR3 protein: ASSLPGPQDTGELF
J gene: TRBJ1-1; V gene: TRBV19; CDR3 protein: ATLGGGTEAF
J gene: TRBJ2-1; V gene: TRBV6-5; CDR3 protein: ASSYPFGGSDPTSYNEQF
J gene: TRBJ2-1; V gene: TRBV29-1; CDR3 protein: SVGRASYNEQF
J gene: TRBJ1-1; V gene: TRBV11-2; CDR3 protein: ASSPLSRRDTEAF
J gene: TRBJ2-2; V gene: TRBV9; CDR3 protein: ASSVGGPGTGELF
J gene: TRBJ2-3; V gene: TRBV7-6; CDR3 protein: ASSLNANTDTQY
J gene: TRBJ2-1; V gene: TRBV29-1; CDR3 protein: SVERSDRARVNEQF
J gene: TRBJ2-2; V gene: TRBV4-3; CDR3 protein: ASSQDPLAGSRELF
J gene: TRBJ2-7; V gene: TRBV7-2; CDR3 protein: ASSSQTAYEQY
J gene: TRBJ2-1; V gene: TRBV6-6; CDR3 protein: ASTSDHNEQF
J gene: TRBJ2-1; V gene: TRBV7-9; CDR3 protein: ASSPSSGNYNEQF
J gene: TRBJ2-7; V gene: TRBV5-6; CDR3 protein: ASSLGPDVSSYEQY
J gene: TRBJ2-2; V gene: TRBV19; CDR3 protein: ASSIVITANTGELF
J gene: TRBJ2-7; V gene: TRBV5-6; CDR3 protein: ASSSNILGGGYEQY
J gene: TRBJ2-2; V gene: TRBV5-1; CDR3 protein: ASIAGGTNTGELF
J gene: TRBJ2-2; V gene: TRBV9; CDR3 protein: ASSVGSGGATGELF
J gene: TRBJ1-4; V gene: TRBV2; CDR3 protein: ASSFPGQGTNEKLF
J gene: TRBJ2-5; V gene: TRBV20-1; CDR3 protein: SARDLAGGDQETQY
J gene: TRBJ2-7; V gene: TRBV3-1; CDR3 protein: ASSPPLPGQGMREQY
J gene: TRBJ2-2; V gene: TRBV9; CDR3 protein: ASSVDPGGRNGELF
J gene: TRBJ2-7; V gene: TRBV14; CDR3 protein: ASSQLYEQY
J gene: TRBJ1-2; V gene: TRBV7-8; CDR3 protein: ASSLNVGGYT